This entry lists 6 T cell receptor beta chains sequenced from one sample in a study of OX40 agonist ivuxolimab in advanced cancers. TCRdb's table, derived via immunoSEQ multiplex PCR, lists solely in-frame clones and lacks some. The repertoire has 22,000 or so clones, approximately 84% of them found once; the top ten carry around a third. This sample comprised CD4+ or CD8+ T cells sorted from blood, obtained in a trial of the OX40 agonist ivuxolimab. The receptors were sampled from an adult with an advanced solid tumor such as melanoma, head and neck, liver or kidney cancer.

The genes are TRBV7-9 and TRBJ1-1, with 9 bases lining up with TRBD1. V was clipped by 3 bases and J by 0 bases; unmatched bases: 5. The germline V gene encodes CDR1 SEHNR and CDR2 FQNEAQ (reference sequence). The CDR3 extends over 16 amino acids. The CDR3 reads CASSLGTGLMNTEAFF. In DNA, the CDR3 is TGTGCCAGCAGCTTGGGGACAGGGCTCATGAACACTGAAGCTTTCTTT.

The chain employs TRBV6-4 and TRBJ2-3; D not certain. The CDR3 loop spans 13 amino acids. Germline V gene data show CDR1 as MRHNA and CDR2 as SNTAGT. The V gene lost 2 bases and the J gene lost 0 bases, with 3 bases spanning the gap. CDR3 bases: TGTGCCAGCAGTGACGGGAGCACAGATACGCAGTATTTT. Translating it yields CASSDGSTDTQYF.

The rearrangement uses TRBV5-1 and TRBJ2-1, with 8 bases identical to TRBD1. The germline gives CDR1 SGHRS, CDR2 YFSETQ. Unmatched junction bases numbered 6, after V lost 4 bases and J lost 15 bases. The length of the CDR3 is 11 residues. The DNA for the CDR3 is TGCGCCAGCAGCAACGGACAGGGTCGGTTCTTC. Protein sequence: CASSNGQGRFF.

The chain couples TRBV7-9 to TRBJ1-2, with D tentatively TRBD1 (5 bases). Deletions cut 5 bases from V and 4 bases from J, with 14 bases between. The CDR3 has 14 amino acids. The germline V gene encodes CDR1 SEHNR and CDR2 FQNEAQ (reference sequence). The CDR3 is CASSPPTVPYGYTF. For the CDR3, the DNA is TGTGCCAGCAGCCCCCCGACAGTCCCCTATGGCTACACCTTC.

V is TRBV28 and J is TRBJ1-5, with 10 positions matching TRBD1. The V gene's germline CDR1 is MDHEN and CDR2 SYDVKM. V lost 3 bases to trimming and J lost 5 bases; unmatched junction nucleotides: 10. The CDR3 covers 17 residues. The CDR3: CASSLGTGEWVHQPQHF. For the CDR3, the DNA is TGTGCCAGCAGTTTGGGGACAGGGGAATGGGTCCATCAGCCCCAGCATTTT.

This clone was counted a few times. V is TRBV11-3 and J is TRBJ1-1; D call uncertain. Trimming removed 1 base at V and 7 bases at J, with 10 bases between. This CDR3 contains 13 residues. Looked up from germline, CDR1 is SGHNT and CDR2 is YENEEA. CDR3 bases: TGTGCCAGCAGCTTAGGCGGGTCGGATGAAGCTTTCTTT. Amino acids: CASSLGGSDEAFF.